Listed below are T cell receptor beta chains from one sample, sequenced in a study of shared clonotypes between healthy human individuals. Clones were read by immunoSEQ multiplex PCR, and TCRdb kept only the in-frame ones, dropping some. The data hold approximately 2,000,000 clones, with approximately 92% observed a single time. The specimen was naive CD8+ T cells from PBMCs. The receptors were gathered from a man younger than 30 in good health. Some clones in this sample may be carry-over from other donors' samples. Both conserved end residues are part of each CDR3. The order of the fields is V gene, D gene, J gene, clone size, CDR3 protein, CDR3 DNA. A D gene is named only where the DNA matches it firmly. Clone size is given for some rows only: seen once, a few or many times, or a class if the clone is expanded.

V: TRBV7-9
D: .
J: TRBJ2-7
size: .
CDR3: CASSSPQSGSTYEQYF
DNA: TGTGCCAGCAGCTCGCCGCAGAGCGGGTCTACCTACGAGCAGTACTTC

V: TRBV14
D: .
J: TRBJ2-1
size: once
CDR3: CASKRGSYNEQFF
DNA: TGTGCCAGTAAACGGGGCTCCTACAATGAGCAGTTCTTC

V: TRBV19
D: .
J: TRBJ1-1
size: .
CDR3: CASSIRAGANTEAFF
DNA: TGTGCCAGTAGTATACGGGCAGGAGCTAACACTGAAGCTTTCTTT

V: TRBV14
D: .
J: TRBJ2-1
size: .
CDR3: CASHNRDGAYNEQFF
DNA: TGTGCCAGCCATAACCGGGACGGAGCCTACAATGAGCAGTTCTTC

V: TRBV9
D: TRBD1
J: TRBJ2-7
size: .
CDR3: CASSVGGTGLIEQYF
DNA: TGTGCCAGCAGCGTAGGCGGGACAGGGTTGATCGAGCAGTACTTC

V: TRBV13
D: .
J: TRBJ2-2
size: .
CDR3: CASSLATGELFF
DNA: TGTGCCAGCAGCTTGGCGACCGGGGAGCTGTTTTTT

V: TRBV9
D: .
J: TRBJ2-1
size: .
CDR3: CASSVWGDNEQFF
DNA: TGTGCCAGCAGCGTATGGGGCGACAATGAGCAGTTCTTC

V: TRBV20-1
D: .
J: TRBJ1-1
size: .
CDR3: CSARDLRILF
DNA: TGCAGTGCTAGAGATTTAAGGATTCTCTTT

V: TRBV19
D: .
J: TRBJ2-7
size: .
CDR3: CASSISPGWEQYF
DNA: TGTGCCAGTAGTATAAGTCCAGGGTGGGAGCAGTACTTC

V: TRBV11-2
D: .
J: TRBJ1-1
size: .
CDR3: CASSPSMNTEAFF
DNA: TGTGCCAGCAGCCCCTCCATGAACACTGAAGCTTTCTTT

V: TRBV27
D: .
J: TRBJ1-2
size: .
CDR3: CASSLVGTPLGYGYTF
DNA: TGTGCCAGCAGCCTTGTTGGGACACCTCTTGGCTATGGCTACACCTTC

V: TRBV7-8
D: TRBD2
J: TRBJ2-1
size: .
CDR3: CASSIHRAGQLTNEQFF
DNA: TGTGCCAGCAGCATACACAGAGCGGGGCAGTTGACCAATGAGCAGTTCTTC

V: TRBV9
D: TRBD1
J: TRBJ1-2
size: .
CDR3: CASSVNDRERGYTF
DNA: TGTGCCAGCAGCGTAAATGACAGGGAGAGGGGCTACACCTTC

V: TRBV10-3
D: .
J: TRBJ2-3
size: .
CDR3: CAIAGAGLPSTDTQYF
DNA: TGTGCCATTGCTGGGGCAGGCCTTCCTAGCACAGATACGCAGTATTTT

V: TRBV10-3
D: .
J: TRBJ1-5
size: .
CDR3: CAISESVQPSNQPQHF
DNA: TGTGCCATCAGTGAGTCGGTACAGCCTAGCAATCAGCCCCAGCATTTT

V: TRBV15
D: TRBD2
J: TRBJ2-1
size: .
CDR3: CATSRPSEREGSYNEQFF
DNA: TGTGCCACCAGCAGGCCGTCTGAGCGGGAGGGCTCCTACAATGAGCAGTTCTTC

V: TRBV11-2
D: .
J: TRBJ2-7
size: .
CDR3: CASSLAVGTIYEQYF
DNA: TGTGCCAGCAGCCTGGCCGTGGGGACCATTTACGAGCAGTACTTC

V: TRBV28
D: .
J: TRBJ2-2
size: .
CDR3: CASSLVANTGELFF
DNA: TGTGCCAGCAGTTTGGTGGCGAACACCGGGGAGCTGTTTTTT

V: TRBV15
D: TRBD2
J: TRBJ2-5
size: .
CDR3: CATTGGANLYQETQYF
DNA: TGTGCCACCACGGGAGGGGCTAACTTGTACCAAGAGACCCAGTACTTC

V: TRBV19
D: .
J: TRBJ2-3
size: .
CDR3: CASRKFHTGDTQYF
DNA: TGTGCCAGTAGAAAGTTCCACACAGGGGATACGCAGTATTTT

V: TRBV9
D: .
J: TRBJ2-1
size: .
CDR3: CASSEGGRLDNEQFF
DNA: TGTGCCAGCAGCGAGGGCGGAAGGCTCGACAATGAGCAGTTCTTC

V: TRBV7-9
D: TRBD1
J: TRBJ1-1
size: .
CDR3: CASSLHTGGILRTEAFF
DNA: TGTGCCAGCAGCCTTCATACAGGGGGCATATTAAGGACTGAAGCTTTCTTT

V: TRBV6-5
D: .
J: TRBJ2-7
size: .
CDR3: CASSYSRTATYEQYF
DNA: TGTGCCAGCAGTTACTCGAGGACGGCTACCTACGAGCAGTACTTC

V: TRBV13
D: TRBD1
J: TRBJ2-7
size: .
CDR3: CASSLTGTGVHEQYF
DNA: TGTGCCAGCAGCTTGACCGGGACAGGGGTCCACGAGCAGTACTTC

V: TRBV5-4
D: TRBD1
J: TRBJ2-3
size: .
CDR3: CASTEGADRVSDTQYF
DNA: TGTGCCAGCACTGAGGGGGCAGACAGGGTCTCAGATACGCAGTATTTT

V: TRBV4-3
D: TRBD2
J: TRBJ2-5
size: .
CDR3: CASSRLLAIQETQYF
DNA: TGCGCCAGCAGCCGCCTACTAGCGATTCAAGAGACCCAGTACTTC

V: TRBV28
D: .
J: TRBJ2-7
size: .
CDR3: CASSLQLRTKEQYF
DNA: TGTGCCAGCAGTTTACAACTTAGGACAAAGGAGCAGTACTTC

V: TRBV5-4
D: TRBD2
J: TRBJ2-1
size: .
CDR3: CASSTSSGSIHEQFF
DNA: TGTGCCAGCAGCACCTCTAGCGGGAGCATCCATGAGCAGTTCTTC

V: TRBV19
D: TRBD1
J: TRBJ1-1
size: .
CDR3: CASSIGTGGTEAFF
DNA: TGTGCCAGTAGTATAGGGACAGGGGGCACTGAAGCTTTCTTT

V: TRBV9
D: TRBD1
J: TRBJ2-2
size: .
CDR3: CASSGMDRTYGELFF
DNA: TGTGCCAGCAGCGGAATGGACAGGACGTATGGGGAGCTGTTTTTT

V: TRBV19
D: .
J: TRBJ1-2
size: .
CDR3: CASSIGAGNYYGYTF
DNA: TGTGCCAGTAGTATAGGTGCAGGAAACTACTATGGCTACACCTTC

V: TRBV30
D: .
J: TRBJ2-7
size: .
CDR3: CAWSVHPGVYEQYF
DNA: TGTGCCTGGAGTGTACACCCGGGGGTCTACGAGCAGTACTTC

V: TRBV19
D: TRBD1
J: TRBJ2-7
size: .
CDR3: CAAKDRLGDTQYF
DNA: TGTGCCGCGAAGGACAGGCTTGGGGACACGCAGTACTTC

V: TRBV28
D: TRBD2
J: TRBJ2-1
size: .
CDR3: CASRERERYNEQFF
DNA: TGTGCCAGCAGGGAGCGGGAGAGGTACAATGAGCAGTTCTTC

V: TRBV27
D: TRBD1
J: TRBJ1-4
size: .
CDR3: CASSNLPGTGGFREKLFF
DNA: TGTGCCAGCAGTAACCTTCCCGGGACAGGGGGTTTTCGTGAAAAACTGTTTTTT

V: TRBV11-2
D: TRBD1
J: TRBJ2-7
size: .
CDR3: CASSSSRGPVHEQYF
DNA: TGTGCCAGCAGCTCCAGCAGGGGGCCGGTCCACGAGCAGTACTTC

V: TRBV18
D: TRBD2
J: TRBJ2-3
size: .
CDR3: CASSLLAGGWTDTQYF
DNA: TGTGCCAGCTCACTACTCGCGGGGGGATGGACAGATACGCAGTATTTT

V: TRBV27
D: TRBD1
J: TRBJ2-5
size: .
CDR3: CASRNPSTGRETQYF
DNA: TGTGCCAGCAGAAATCCATCGACAGGGCGAGAGACCCAGTACTTC

V: TRBV11-2
D: .
J: TRBJ2-7
size: .
CDR3: CASSLGHTSYEQYF
DNA: TGTGCCAGCAGCTTAGGGCACACCTCCTACGAGCAGTACTTC

V: TRBV28
D: .
J: TRBJ2-7
size: .
CDR3: CASSYGTPYEQYF
DNA: TGTGCCAGCAGTTACGGGACCCCCTACGAGCAGTACTTC

V: TRBV9
D: .
J: TRBJ1-3
size: once
CDR3: CASSVDQGSSGNTIYF
DNA: TGTGCCAGCAGCGTAGATCAGGGCAGCTCTGGAAACACCATATATTTT

V: TRBV6-1
D: .
J: TRBJ2-7
size: .
CDR3: CASSTVQGRSYEQYF
DNA: TGTGCCAGCAGCACAGTACAGGGGAGGAGTTACGAGCAGTACTTC

V: TRBV10-3
D: .
J: TRBJ2-5
size: .
CDR3: CAISEPGGAEETQYF
DNA: TGTGCCATCAGTGAGCCCGGTGGGGCGGAAGAGACCCAGTACTTC

V: TRBV5-6
D: .
J: TRBJ2-3
size: .
CDR3: CASSLGGSDTQYF
DNA: TGTGCCAGCAGCTTGGGTGGGTCAGATACGCAGTATTTT

V: TRBV19
D: TRBD1
J: TRBJ2-7
size: once
CDR3: CASSIPGGATYEQYF
DNA: TGTGCCAGTAGTATCCCAGGGGGCGCAACATACGAGCAGTACTTC

V: TRBV4-3
D: TRBD2
J: TRBJ2-7
size: .
CDR3: CAPPVDGSRTSGISYEQYF
DNA: TGCGCCCCCCCTGTCGATGGCAGTAGGACTAGCGGGATATCCTACGAGCAGTACTTC

V: TRBV6-5
D: .
J: TRBJ1-2
size: .
CDR3: CASSSLDRSYGYTF
DNA: TGTGCCAGCAGTTCCCTCGACAGGTCCTATGGCTACACCTTC

V: TRBV28
D: .
J: TRBJ2-7
size: .
CDR3: CASSPTPGARSVHF
DNA: TGTGCCAGCAGTCCGACCCCGGGAGCACGATCGGTGCACTTC

V: TRBV11-2
D: .
J: TRBJ2-1
size: .
CDR3: CASSLGVLGGNSEQFF
DNA: TGTGCCAGCAGCTTAGGTGTCTTGGGCGGGAATAGTGAGCAGTTCTTC

V: TRBV7-6
D: .
J: TRBJ2-7
size: .
CDR3: CASSLGTASYEQYF
DNA: TGTGCCAGCAGCTTAGGGACAGCCTCCTACGAGCAGTACTTC

V: TRBV29-1
D: .
J: TRBJ2-7
size: .
CDR3: CSVEDPKGEQYF
DNA: TGCAGCGTTGAAGACCCCAAGGGGGAGCAGTACTTC

V: TRBV6-1
D: TRBD1
J: TRBJ1-2
size: .
CDR3: CASSESGTGWSGYTF
DNA: TGTGCCAGCAGTGAATCCGGGACAGGGTGGTCTGGCTACACCTTC

V: TRBV27
D: TRBD2
J: TRBJ2-7
size: .
CDR3: CASSSGGYEQYF
DNA: TGTGCCAGCAGCTCCGGGGGGTACGAGCAGTACTTC

V: TRBV11-2
D: TRBD1
J: TRBJ2-1
size: .
CDR3: CASSLVRGQSYNEQFF
DNA: TGTGCCAGCAGCTTAGTCAGGGGACAGTCCTACAATGAGCAGTTCTTC

V: TRBV7-3
D: TRBD2
J: TRBJ2-1
size: once
CDR3: CASSLTLAGPNNEQFF
DNA: TGTGCCAGCAGCCTTACATTAGCGGGACCGAACAATGAGCAGTTCTTC

V: TRBV19
D: .
J: TRBJ1-5
size: .
CDR3: CASTPAPGSNQPQHF
DNA: TGTGCCAGTACCCCGGCCCCTGGGAGCAATCAGCCCCAGCATTTT

V: TRBV28
D: .
J: TRBJ2-7
size: .
CDR3: CASSTPGTWSYEQYF
DNA: TGTGCCAGCAGCACCCCCGGGACTTGGTCCTACGAGCAGTACTTC